This T cell receptor (beta chain) was captured in a study of T cells in Graves' hyperthyroidism and ophthalmopathy. This clonotype showed up just a few times. Disease duration under 2 months; hyperthyroidism patients were aged 18 to 65. Fresh 10 ml peripheral blood yielded PBMCs. The CDR3 regions of TCR beta were amplified from RNA transcripts. The TCR CDR3 first-round RT-PCR relied on the HTBI primer set. Each CDR3 protein gets one entry after TCRdb re-called the multiplex PCR reads with MiXCR. This sample has around 700,000 distinct CDR3 sequences, with 35% found just once. This CDR3 region has 17 residues. Germline assignment: CDR1 LNHDA and CDR2 SQIVND (reference sequence). The V end was cut by 6 bases, the J end by 4 bases, with 24 bases between.

V usage is TRBV19 and J usage is TRBJ1-1; TRBD1 is a possible D gene (6 bases). The sample consisted of blood. The clonotype was recovered from a woman aged 35 to 49 with Graves' hyperthyroidism. For the CDR3, the DNA is TGTGCCAGTAGGATACAGGGATTGAGAATAGCTGCCACTGAAGCTTTCTTT. It codes for CASRIQGLRIAATEAFF.